This TCR beta chain was profiled in a study of T-cell reconstitution after alpha-beta-depleted transplantation in children. Points from the study as a whole: Newly made T cells mostly supplied T-cell counts and diversity one year after transplant.

Germline CDR1 and CDR2: SGHRS and YFSETQ. The CDR3 sequence is 11 residues long. Trimming stripped 0 bases from V and 5 bases from J, with 2 bases between. Unique molecular identifiers were incorporated into the prepared TCRbeta library. TCRdb used MiXCR to reprocess the PCR reads, holding one entry per CDR3 protein. This table holds tens of thousands of distinct CDR3 sequences, less than 20% found once. About this clonotype: The antigen is undetermined.

Material: PBMCs, mostly from graft donor cells, obtained 360 days after TCRalphabeta/CD19-depleted stem cell transplant. V is TRBV5-1 and J is TRBJ2-5, with D uncertain. The clonotype comes from a male patient aged 2-10 years who had a stem cell transplant for acute lymphoblastic leukemia, so the T cells may come from the graft donor. DNA of the CDR3: TGCGCCAGCAGCTTGGCTGAGACCCAGTACTTC. Translating gives CASSLAETQYF.